Listed here are 30 T cell receptor beta chains from one sample, sequenced in a study of CD8 T cells in ankylosing spondylitis. One entry per CDR3 protein results from TCRdb running MiXCR on the 5' RACE reads. The repertoire holds about 250,000 distinct CDR3 sequences, over 9.5% seen once, with about 3% in the top ten. Sequencing was performed on blood, either unsorted or a sorted T cell fraction (not recorded which). The receptors derive from a male donor with ankylosing spondylitis or in good health (not recorded which).

There are many counts of this clonotype. V usage is TRBV15 and J usage is TRBJ2-7; tentatively, D is TRBD1 or TRBD2 (5 bases each). Germline CDR1 and CDR2: LNHNV and YYDKDF (reference sequence). Trimming left V 1 base short and J 1 base short, with 8 bases between. The CDR3 spans 14 residues. Here the CDR3 DNA reads TGTGCCACCAGCAGAGGGGGACCGTCCTACGAGCAGTACTTC. Translated, it gives CATSRGGPSYEQYF. Full variable domain (missing parts from reference TRBV15 and TRBJ2-7): DAMVIQNPRYQVTQFGKPVTLSCSQTLNHNVMYWYQQKSSQAPKLLFHYYDKDFNNEADTPDNFQSRRPNTSFCFLDIRSPGLGDTAMYLCATSRGGPSYEQYFGPGTRLTVT.

In regard to this clonotype: A clone one base away is much larger, so this may be a read error. V usage is TRBV5-1 and J usage is TRBJ2-1; 10 bases line up with TRBD2. Germline CDR1 is SGHRS and CDR2 is YFSETQ. The CDR3 covers 15 residues. The CDR3 DNA reads as TGCGCCAGCGGCTTGGCTAGCGGGAGTGTCCAGGAGCAGTTCTTC. Its translation: CASGLASGSVQEQFF.

The chain combines TRBV7-2 with TRBJ2-7; D perhaps matches TRBD1 (6 bases). The CDR3 length is 15 residues. Germline values: CDR1 SGHTA, CDR2 FQGNSA. V lost 1 base to trimming and J lost 2 bases, with 12 bases between them. CDR3 region: CASSLDWTVAYEQYF. The CDR3, as DNA: TGTGCCAGCAGCTTAGACTGGACAGTCGCCTACGAGCAGTACTTC.

This clonotype has a count of ten or more. V and J are TRBV12-3 or TRBV12-4 and TRBJ2-7; possibly TRBD1 or TRBD2 for D (6 bases each). Trimming pared 3 bases from V and 9 bases from J, leaving 12 bases between. There are 12 residues in the CDR3. CDR3 residues: CASSFIEGGQYF. The DNA for the CDR3 is TGTGCCAGCAGTTTTATCGAGGGGGGGCAGTACTTC.

The V gene is TRBV30, the J gene TRBJ2-3; TRBD2 might be the D (6 bases). Germline V lookup: CDR1 GTSNPN, CDR2 SVGIG (reference sequence). The V end was cut by 4 bases, the J end by 1 base, with 15 bases between. This CDR3 region has 15 residues. In DNA form, the CDR3 reads TGTGCCTGGACCCTATGGGCTAGCGGCACAGATACGCAGTATTTT. Protein: CAWTLWASGTDTQYF.

The sample holds many counts of this clonotype. V usage is TRBV3-1 and J usage is TRBJ1-2; D is undetermined. Germline V gene data show CDR1 as LGHDT and CDR2 as YNNKEL (reference sequence). The germline V and J ends were trimmed by 1 base and 5 bases, with 5 bases remaining between them. The CDR3 is 12 amino acids. CDR3 sequence reads: CASSQALYGYTF. CDR3 sequence (DNA): TGTGCCAGCAGCCAAGCACTTTATGGCTACACCTTC.

This clonotype was observed a few times. This rearrangement joins TRBV2 to TRBJ2-7, with TRBD1 matching 8 bases. Germline V gene lookup returns CDR1 SNHLY and CDR2 FYNNEI. V shed 3 bases, J shed 2 bases, and the junction held 3 bases outside the gene matches. The CDR3 is 14 amino acids. The CDR3 nucleotides are TGTGCCAGCAGTGAGACAGGGGCTGCCTACGAGCAGTACTTC. Protein: CASSETGAAYEQYF.

At least ten counts were recorded for this clonotype. J is TRBJ2-5 and V is TRBV4-1, with 8 bases aligning to TRBD1. The CDR3 has 15 residues. Trimming at V came to 4 bases and at J to 5 bases, leaving 9 bases not matched to a gene. Germline assignment: CDR1 MGHRA and CDR2 YSYEKL. CDR3 bases: TGCGCCAGCAGCCGGTTGGCAGGGGGCGCGGAGACCCAGTACTTC. Translated, it gives CASSRLAGGAETQYF.

This clonotype was seen repeatedly, ten times or more. This rearrangement joins TRBV27 to TRBJ2-7; D is possibly TRBD2 (5 bases). Trimming removed 7 bases from V and 0 bases from J, with 13 bases in between. There are 14 residues in the CDR3. CDR1 and CDR2 (germline): MNHEY, SMNVEV (reference sequence). CDR3 region: CASKKSGASYEQYF. The CDR3 nucleotides read TGTGCCAGCAAAAAAAGCGGCGCCTCCTACGAGCAGTACTTC.

V is TRBV19 and J is TRBJ2-1; D unclear. Germline lookup yields CDR1 LNHDA and CDR2 SQIVND (reference sequence). V was clipped by 5 bases and J by 6 bases, with 20 bases between them. The CDR3 consists of 16 residues. The CDR3 region has the DNA TGTGCCAGTAGTTTCCTCGTAGCCGACTCGTTCAATGAGCAGTTCTTC. Translation: CASSFLVADSFNEQFF. Drawing the rest from reference TRBV19 and TRBJ2-1, the complete variable domain is DGGITQSPKYLFRKEGQNVTLSCEQNLNHDAMYWYRQDPGQGLRLIYYSQIVNDFQKGDIAEGYSVSREKKESFPLTVTSAQKNPTAFYLCASSFLVADSFNEQFFGPGTRLTVL.

The rearrangement joins TRBV29-1 to TRBJ2-3; 9 nucleotides agree with TRBD2. Trimming removed 7 bases from V and 5 bases from J; junction bases left unmatched: 7. Germline CDR1 reads SQVTM; CDR2 reads ANQGSEA. This CDR3 is built from 13 residues. The CDR3 spells CSALAGEEDTQYF. CDR3 DNA: TGCAGCGCCTTAGCGGGAGAGGAAGATACGCAGTATTTT.

Many counts were recorded for this clonotype. The chain carries TRBV7-6 and TRBJ2-3; D might be TRBD1 (6 bases). The CDR3 runs 15 residues. Between the trimmed V and J ends, which lost 0 bases and 2 bases, there was a span of 9 bases. CDR1 SGHVS and CDR2 FNYEAQ come from the germline V gene. The CDR3 nucleotides are TGTGCCAGCAGCTTAGCCAGGGGACCCACAGATACGCAGTATTTT. It is translated as CASSLARGPTDTQYF.

This clonotype appeared many times. V gene TRBV12-3 or TRBV12-4 combines with J gene TRBJ1-2; possibly TRBD1 for D (5 bases). The CDR3 is 13 amino acids. V was pared by 6 bases and J by 1 base, with 9 bases between. CDR3 sequence (DNA): TGTGCCAGCAGCAGGGCAGATAACTATGGCTACACCTTC. Protein product: CASSRADNYGYTF.

This clonotype occurred many times. This rearrangement joins TRBV20-1 to TRBJ2-7, with TRBD2 matching 9 bases. Germline V lookup: CDR1 DFQATT, CDR2 SNEGSKA (reference sequence). This CDR3 spans 15 amino acids. J was trimmed by 5 bases and V by 3 bases; bases with no gene match: 11. The CDR3 bases are TGCAGTGCTAGGGTACTCAGCGGGGGGTTTAACGAGCAGTACTTC. Its translation is CSARVLSGGFNEQYF.

This clonotype was seen ten or more times. The rearrangement links TRBV10-3 to TRBJ1-1; D uncertain. Germline V gene data show CDR1 as ENHRY and CDR2 as SYGVKD. V was trimmed by 6 bases and J by 0 bases, leaving 14 bases between them. This CDR3 has 15 residues. CDR3 loop: CAIRGLVALNTEAFF. The CDR3 DNA is TGTGCCATCAGGGGGTTGGTAGCCCTGAACACTGAAGCTTTCTTT.

The chain uses TRBV3-1 and TRBJ2-7, with D perhaps TRBD2 (6 bases). The CDR3 spans 14 residues. Per the germline V gene, CDR1 is LGHDT and CDR2 is YNNKEL (reference sequence). Trimming removed 2 bases from V and 3 bases from J, with 11 bases in between. The CDR3 loop is CASSQRGENYEQYF. For the CDR3, the DNA is TGTGCCAGCAGCCAACGCGGGGAAAACTACGAGCAGTACTTC.

The chain joins TRBV7-9 to TRBJ1-2, with TRBD1 as a possible D gene (5 bases). Germline CDR1 and CDR2: SEHNR and FQNEAQ (reference sequence). This CDR3 has 16 amino acids. Trimming removed 0 bases from V and 4 bases from J, with 15 bases in between. DNA of the CDR3: TGTGCCAGCAGCTTAGCGGCGACAGAAAACTTCTATGGCTACACCTTC. Its protein product is CASSLAATENFYGYTF.

V and J are TRBV7-2 and TRBJ2-7; D is possibly TRBD2 (6 bases). Trimming took 5 bases from V and 1 from J, leaving 12 bases between them. Germline-derived CDR1 and CDR2 are SGHTA and FQGNSA. The CDR3 runs to 14 residues. The CDR3 nucleotides read TGTGCCAGCAGCATCTTGACTAGATCCTACGAGCAGTACTTC. Amino acids: CASSILTRSYEQYF.

About this clonotype: A much larger clone sits a single nucleotide away, making a read error possible. The chain recombines TRBV18 with TRBJ2-3; D gene uncertain. CDR3 length: 14 amino acids. V was pared by 2 bases and J by 4 bases, with 10 bases between. CDR1 and CDR2 (germline): KGHSH, LQKENI. CDR3 amino acids: CASSPAQIADTQYF. Here the CDR3 DNA reads TGTGCCAGCTCACCAGCACAGATCGCAGATACGCAGTATTTT.

This clonotype was picked up a small number of times. The CDR3 loop is CASSSLQVGEETQYF. CDR3 nucleotide sequence: TGTGCCAGCAGTTCGCTCCAGGTCGGGGAAGAGACCCAGTACTTC. This sequence joins TRBV12-3 or TRBV12-4 and TRBJ2-5; tentative D call: TRBD2 (5 bases). The CDR3 length is 15 residues. V lost 4 bases, J lost 3 bases, and 15 bases lay in between.

This clonotype has a single count. The chain links TRBV10-3 to TRBJ2-2, with D unclear. The CDR3 extends over 12 amino acids. Germline V lookup: CDR1 ENHRY, CDR2 SYGVKD. V lost 4 bases to trimming and J lost 5 bases, with 5 bases between them. CDR3 residues: CAISGTTGELFF. CDR3 bases: TGTGCCATCAGTGGAACTACCGGGGAGCTGTTTTTT.

This clonotype was found many times. The chain links TRBV7-7 to TRBJ2-5; no clear D. Trimming took 4 bases from V and 2 from J, leaving 8 bases between them. Germline loops: CDR1 SSHAT, CDR2 FNYEAQ (reference sequence). This CDR3 is built from 13 residues. CDR3 residues: CASSSVIQETQYF. In DNA form, the CDR3 reads TGTGCCAGCAGCTCCGTCATTCAAGAGACCCAGTACTTC.

This clonotype has only a few counts. The chain combines TRBV6-2 or TRBV6-3 with TRBJ1-1; D remains ambiguous. CDR3 size: 13 residues. With 8 bases removed from V and 6 bases from J, the gap between germline ends came to 16 bases. CDR1 MNHEY and CDR2 SVGEGT come from the germline V gene. The CDR3 DNA follows: TGTGCCAGCTCGGGCGGGAGTGTGGCTGAAGCTTTCTTT. Protein sequence: CASSGGSVAEAFF.

This clonotype occurred many times. This chain uses TRBV7-2 with TRBJ2-3; D uncertain. The ends were cut back, 5 bases at V and 2 bases at J, with 11 bases in the middle. Germline CDR1 and CDR2: SGHTA and FQGNSA. CDR3 length equals 14 residues. CDR3 amino acids: CASSQGLLTDTQYF. CDR3 coding DNA: TGTGCCAGCAGCCAAGGGCTCCTCACAGATACGCAGTATTTT.

CDR3 coding DNA: TGTGCCAGCAGCACAGCAGGTGGGTCCTACAATGAGCAGTTCTTC. It specifies CASSTAGGSYNEQFF. The chain couples TRBV7-6 to TRBJ2-1; D gene uncertain. V lost 5 bases, J lost 1 base, and 12 bases lay in between. CDR3 length equals 15 residues. CDR1 and CDR2 from the germline V gene are SGHVS and FNYEAQ.

This clonotype has ten or more counts. The chain carries TRBV20-1 and TRBJ2-7; perhaps TRBD1 as D (5 bases). The CDR3 is 16 residues long. Trimming cost V 3 bases and J 3 bases, with 21 bases left between them. In germline, CDR1 is DFQATT, CDR2 SNEGSKA (reference sequence). CDR3 sequence reads: CSASRPFRTNLYEQYF. The CDR3 DNA is TGCAGTGCTAGCCGTCCTTTCCGGACAAATCTCTACGAGCAGTACTTC.

This clonotype was seen repeatedly, ten times or more. The genes are TRBV5-1 and TRBJ2-1, with D possibly TRBD1 on 6 matching bases. Trimming took off 0 bases at V and 8 bases at J, with 12 bases between the two ends. CDR1 and CDR2 (germline): SGHRS, YFSETQ. This CDR3 is 14 amino acids long. The CDR3 protein is CASSLAQGIDEQFF. Written as DNA, the CDR3 is TGCGCCAGCAGCTTGGCACAGGGAATCGATGAGCAGTTCTTC.

This clonotype was detected many times. The chain employs TRBV20-1 and TRBJ1-2; D remains ambiguous. CDR1 is DFQATT and CDR2 is SNEGSKA in the germline V gene (reference sequence). There are 12 residues in the CDR3. V was clipped by 3 bases and J by 2 bases, with 7 bases between them. The CDR3 spells CSASSKNYGYTF. CDR3 nucleotides: TGCAGTGCTAGTAGTAAAAACTATGGCTACACCTTC.

The sample holds many counts of this clonotype. V and J are TRBV4-1 and TRBJ2-7; 13 bases are shared with TRBD2. CDR1 and CDR2 (germline): MGHRA, YSYEKL. V trimming: 4 bases; J trimming: 2 bases; junction bases outside the gene matches: 5. The CDR3 contains 16 residues. CDR3: CASSRETSGRTYEQYF. CDR3 in DNA: TGCGCCAGCAGCCGGGAGACTAGCGGGAGGACCTACGAGCAGTACTTC.

At least ten counts were recorded for this clonotype. The chain recombines TRBV12-3 or TRBV12-4 with TRBJ2-3; 8 positions agree with TRBD2. The CDR3 contains 16 residues. V was pared by 3 bases and J by 1 base, with 6 bases of the junction left unmatched. CDR3 sequence: CASSFSSGWGTDTQYF. The CDR3 nucleotides are TGTGCCAGCAGTTTTTCTAGCGGGTGGGGCACAGATACGCAGTATTTT.